This T cell receptor beta chain was captured in a study of blood T cell repertoires in COVID-19. Per the original methods: Using reference gene primer amplification, nucleated cell counts were estimated. The repertoire was sequenced with immunoSEQ multiplex PCR; TCRdb's copy has only in-frame clones and lacks some. For V, J and clone size, that table is used; D and trimming come from the DNA. The top ten hold 0.87% of the sample, which has approximately 290,000 clones, around 85% seen once. Unmatched junction bases numbered 10, after V lost 4 bases and J lost 5 bases. This CDR3 is 15 amino acids long. Per the germline V gene, CDR1 is MNHEY and CDR2 is SMNVEV (reference sequence). This clone has more than one count but fewer than ten.

The specimen was peripheral blood. This chain connects TRBV27 to TRBJ1-2; 7 nucleotides agree with TRBD1. The receptor was isolated from a human donor with COVID-19, enrolled during active disease. The donor label of this sample is uncertain. CDR3 sequence: CASSSGQVALYGYTF. In DNA form, the CDR3 reads TGTGCCAGCAGTTCCGGACAGGTCGCCTTGTATGGCTACACCTTC.